These 26 T cell receptor beta chains came from one sample sequenced in a study of beta chain features in type 1 diabetes. Their cognate antigens are unknown. Study outcomes and limitations: There was a moderate but significant shortening of TCRB CDR3s in all four CD4+ subsets of Type 1 diabetes patients.

The study reverse transcribed the entire isolated RNA, so it sequenced expressed TCRB transcripts. Measured with immunoSEQ multiplex PCR; TCRdb has only the in-frame clones, and not every one. Among under 20,000 clones listed, over 55% were seen once. The specimen was Tregs from blood. The receptors originated from a man younger than 40 with type 1 diabetes.

The chain couples TRBV2 to TRBJ1-5, with D uncertain. The V and J ends lost 3 bases and 7 bases respectively, with 7 bases between them. The CDR3 has 12 residues. CDR1 SNHLY and CDR2 FYNNEI come from the germline V gene. CDR3 sequence (DNA): TGTGCCAGCAGTGACGGGAAACAGCCCCAGCATTTT. This translates into CASSDGKQPQHF.

The rearrangement joins TRBV7-9 to TRBJ2-1, with 10 bases that match TRBD2. Trimming cost V 4 bases and J 12 bases; bases outside gene matches: 15. CDR3 size: 16 residues. Germline CDR1 and CDR2: SEHNR and FQNEAQ (reference sequence). Here the CDR3 reads CASSSLLAGVLLGQFF. CDR3 in DNA: TGTGCCAGCAGCTCGCTTCTAGCGGGAGTTCTCCTTGGGCAGTTCTTC. The full variable domain, with the rest looked up from reference TRBV7-9 and TRBJ2-1, is DTGVSQNPRHKITKRGQNVTFRCDPISEHNRLYWYRQTLGQGPEFLTYFQNEAQLEKSRLLSDRFSAERPKGSFSTLEIQRTEQGDSAMYLCASSSLLAGVLLGQFFGPGTRLTVL.

The J gene is TRBJ2-1, the V gene TRBV4-1; 12 nucleotides match TRBD2. The junction had 6 bases not matched to a gene; V was cut back by 10 bases and J by 2 bases. From germline, CDR1 is MGHRA and CDR2 YSYEKL. The CDR3 contains 15 residues. CDR3 nucleotides: TGCGCCACCTCCCTAGCGGGGGGGCCCTACAATGAGCAGTTCTTC. Protein sequence: CATSLAGGPYNEQFF.

The chain employs TRBV7-9 and TRBJ2-1; possible D gene TRBD2, 5 bases. CDR3 length: 15 residues. The germline V and J ends were trimmed by 0 bases and 10 bases, with 16 bases remaining between them. Germline values: CDR1 SEHNR, CDR2 FQNEAQ (reference sequence). The CDR3 nucleotides are TGTGCCAGCAGCTTAGCGCGTTTAGCGACAATCGAGCAGTTCTTC. Encoded protein: CASSLARLATIEQFF.

The CDR3 DNA reads TGTGCCAGTAGTCCGCGGACTAGCACAGATACGCAGTATTTT. This translates into CASSPRTSTDTQYF. This rearrangement joins TRBV19 to TRBJ2-3, with D possibly TRBD2 on 5 matching bases. V was clipped by 5 bases and J by 0 bases, with 9 bases between them. The CDR3 covers 14 residues. Looked up from germline, CDR1 is LNHDA and CDR2 is SQIVND (reference sequence).

V usage is TRBV11-2 and J usage is TRBJ1-1, with D possibly TRBD1 on 5 matching bases. Germline V CDR1 and CDR2: SGHAT, FQNNGV. This CDR3 is built from 15 residues. Trimming took off 7 bases at V and 5 bases at J, with 20 bases between the two ends. The CDR3 DNA reads TGTGCCAGCAACTATACACAAATCAAGGGGACTGAAGCTTTCTTT. It specifies CASNYTQIKGTEAFF.

This clone was seen more than once but under ten times. V usage is TRBV12-5 and J usage is TRBJ2-1; tentative D call: TRBD2 (5 bases). With 1 base removed from V and 0 bases from J, the gap between germline ends came to 7 bases. The germline gives CDR1 LGHNT, CDR2 FRNRAP. The CDR3 consists of 15 residues. DNA for the CDR3: TGTGCTAGTGGTTTGGGGGAGAGCTCCTACAATGAGCAGTTCTTC. Its protein is CASGLGESSYNEQFF.

The chain has TRBV10-3 and TRBJ2-3, with D possibly matching TRBD2 (5 bases). The germline V and J ends were trimmed by 5 bases and 6 bases, with 12 bases remaining between them. Germline values: CDR1 ENHRY, CDR2 SYGVKD. This CDR3 is built from 13 residues. The CDR3 nucleotides are TGTGCCATCAGTACCCGGGGAGTGGATACGCAGTATTTT. Its translation is CAISTRGVDTQYF.

The CDR3, as DNA: TGCAGCGTTGGGCAGGGGGAAGCAAACATTCAGTACTTC. Translated: CSVGQGEANIQYF. V is TRBV29-1 and J is TRBJ2-4; the match to TRBD1 covers 7 bases. The germline CDR1 and CDR2 sequences are SQVTM and ANQGSEA. CDR3 size: 13 residues. The J segment lost 6 bases and the V segment lost 4 bases, leaving 6 bases of the junction unmatched.

V usage is TRBV5-4 and J usage is TRBJ2-5; the match to TRBD2 covers 8 bases. With V trimmed by 4 bases and J by 5 bases, 7 bases remained unmatched. CDR1 and CDR2 (germline): SGHNT, YYREEE (reference sequence). This CDR3 is 14 amino acids long. CDR3 loop: CASSPGTSLETQYF. The CDR3, as DNA: TGTGCCAGCAGCCCGGGGACTAGTCTGGAGACCCAGTACTTC.

The genes are TRBV7-9 and TRBJ2-3; a possible D gene is TRBD2 (6 bases). The CDR3 loop spans 15 amino acids. Trimming removed 2 bases from V and 0 bases from J, with 9 bases in between. CDR1 and CDR2 from the germline V gene are SEHNR and FQNEAQ (reference sequence). The CDR3 loop reads CASSLPGGSTDTQYF. CDR3 nucleotide sequence: TGTGCCAGCAGCTTACCCGGGGGTAGCACAGATACGCAGTATTTT.

The rearrangement uses TRBV5-1 and TRBJ2-1; TRBD1 aligns across 10 bases. J gave up 7 bases and V 2 bases, and 9 bases lay outside the gene matches. The length of the CDR3 is 16 residues. The V gene's germline CDR1 is SGHRS and CDR2 YFSETQ. The CDR3 region is CASSLNDRGLSNEQFF. The CDR3 DNA reads as TGCGCCAGCAGCTTAAATGACAGGGGGCTTTCGAATGAGCAGTTCTTC. Based on the CDR3 plus reference TRBV5-1 and TRBJ2-1, the full variable domain is KAGVTQTPRYLIKTRGQQVTLSCSPISGHRSVSWYQQTPGQGLQFLFEYFSETQRNKGNFPGRFSGRQFSNSRSEMNVSTLELGDSALYLCASSLNDRGLSNEQFFGPGTRLTVL.

This chain joins TRBV6-5 and TRBJ2-1, with a weak D call TRBD1 (6 bases). Germline-derived CDR1 and CDR2 are MNHEY and SVGAGI. CDR3 length equals 14 residues. Trimming shortened V by 6 bases and J by 4 bases, and 13 bases separated the two germline ends. The CDR3 DNA sequence: TGTGCCAGCAGGATAACAGGGATTTACAATGAGCAGTTCTTC. Encoded protein: CASRITGIYNEQFF.

The gene calls are TRBV9 and TRBJ2-6; 8 nucleotides agree with TRBD1. The CDR3 spans 20 residues. V dropped 3 bases and J dropped 0; count of bases not matched to a gene: 14. In germline, CDR1 is SGDLS, CDR2 YYNGEE. The CDR3 loop reads CASSGGLLRGRSSGANVLTF. The DNA of the CDR3 is TGTGCCAGCAGCGGGGGGCTCCTCAGGGGGCGATCCTCTGGGGCCAACGTCCTGACTTTC.

The V and J genes are TRBV11-2 and TRBJ2-1; 8 bases agree with TRBD1. CDR1 is SGHAT and CDR2 is FQNNGV in the germline V gene. With 6 bases clipped from V and 0 bases from J, the junction kept 4 bases outside the gene matches. This CDR3 region has 15 residues. The CDR3 region is CASRGDRSSYNEQFF. Written as DNA, the CDR3 is TGTGCCAGCAGGGGGGACAGGAGCTCCTACAATGAGCAGTTCTTC.

V gene TRBV12-5 combines with J gene TRBJ2-1; 12 nucleotides match TRBD1. J lost 8 bases, V lost 6 bases, and 5 bases had no gene match. This CDR3 contains 14 residues. Germline values: CDR1 LGHNT, CDR2 FRNRAP. The CDR3 protein is CASGPGQGAYEQFF. CDR3 DNA sequence: TGTGCTAGTGGGCCGGGACAGGGGGCCTATGAGCAGTTCTTC.

In its sample, this clone was seen a few times. The V gene is TRBV6-1, the J gene TRBJ1-1, with 8 bases identical to TRBD1. V dropped 6 bases and J dropped 7; count of bases not matched to a gene: 7. Germline CDR1 MNHNS, CDR2 SASEGT. This CDR3 is built from 13 residues. The CDR3 coding sequence is TGTGCCAGCAGGCTGGACAGGGAATATGAAGCTTTCTTT. Its translation: CASRLDREYEAFF.

The genes are TRBV10-2 and TRBJ2-3; D remains unclear. Germline lookup yields CDR1 WSHSY and CDR2 SAAADI. The CDR3 runs 14 residues. The V end lost 9 bases, the J end lost 0 bases, and 13 bases lay between the germline ends. The CDR3 bases are TGCGCCAGATACTTAGCTACTAGCACAGATACGCAGTATTTT. It yields the protein CARYLATSTDTQYF.

The gene calls are TRBV7-9 and TRBJ2-7; tentatively, D is TRBD2 (6 bases). This CDR3 is built from 19 residues. V lost 3 bases, J lost 4 bases, and 28 bases lay in between. The germline gives CDR1 SEHNR, CDR2 FQNEAQ (reference sequence). CDR3 in amino acids: CASSFGFSVGGNEAYEQYF. The CDR3 DNA is TGTGCCAGCAGCTTTGGGTTTTCCGTTGGGGGGAATGAAGCTTACGAGCAGTACTTC. Drawing the rest from reference TRBV7-9 and TRBJ2-7, the complete variable domain is DTGVSQNPRHKITKRGQNVTFRCDPISEHNRLYWYRQTLGQGPEFLTYFQNEAQLEKSRLLSDRFSAERPKGSFSTLEIQRTEQGDSAMYLCASSFGFSVGGNEAYEQYFGPGTRLTVT.

The chain has TRBV7-2 and TRBJ2-2; perhaps TRBD2 as D (5 bases). Germline assignment: CDR1 SGHTA and CDR2 FQGNSA. The CDR3 totals 13 residues. Trimming shortened V by 5 bases and J by 6 bases, and 10 bases separated the two germline ends. The CDR3 sequence: CASSRRISGELFF. CDR3 sequence (DNA): TGTGCCAGCAGCCGGAGGATCTCCGGGGAGCTGTTTTTT.

The rearrangement joins TRBV7-2 to TRBJ1-3; D is ambiguous. The CDR3 has 19 amino acids. CDR1 is SGHTA and CDR2 is FQGNSA in the germline V gene. The V end lost 2 bases, the J end lost 4 bases, and 24 bases lay between the germline ends. The CDR3 spells CASSLYGVVGRRRGNTIYF. The DNA for the CDR3 is TGTGCCAGCAGCTTATACGGAGTGGTGGGCCGCCGGAGGGGAAACACCATATATTTT.

V usage is TRBV4-1 and J usage is TRBJ2-3; 9 nucleotides line up with TRBD2. Trimming at V came to 0 bases and at J to 1 base, leaving 11 bases not matched to a gene. This CDR3 has 19 amino acids. Germline V lookup: CDR1 MGHRA, CDR2 YSYEKL. In nucleotides, the CDR3 is TGCGCCAGCAGCCAAGATGTTGGGGACCCTAGCGGGGGCACAGATACGCAGTATTTT. Its protein product is CASSQDVGDPSGGTDTQYF.

This clone came up a few times. The rearrangement links TRBV5-1 to TRBJ2-7, with 7 bases matching TRBD2. The germline CDR1 and CDR2 sequences are SGHRS and YFSETQ. After removal of 0 bases from V and 2 bases from J, the junction contained 5 bases not matched to a gene. The CDR3 has 15 residues. The CDR3 loop is CASSLVPSGTYEQYF. The DNA of the CDR3 is TGCGCCAGCAGCTTGGTTCCTAGCGGTACCTACGAGCAGTACTTC.

By proportion, this clone is medium-sized (0.01 to 0.1%). The chain links TRBV7-2 to TRBJ2-7; no clear D. CDR3 length equals 12 residues. V gave up 5 bases and J gave up 4 bases, with 9 bases separating them. Germline assignment: CDR1 SGHTA and CDR2 FQGNSA. The CDR3, as DNA: TGTGCCAGCAGCCGTGCTAGTTACGAGCAGTACTTC. Amino acid sequence: CASSRASYEQYF. The variable domain in full, completed from reference TRBV7-2 and TRBJ2-7, reads GAGVSQSPSNKVTEKGKDVELRCDPISGHTALYWYRQSLGQGLEFLIYFQGNSAPDKSGLPSDRFSAERTGGSVSTLTIQRTQQEDSAVYLCASSRASYEQYFGPGTRLTVT.

This clone was picked up one time. This chain links TRBV6-1 with TRBJ2-5; 10 bases map to TRBD1. This CDR3 contains 16 residues. Unmatched junction bases numbered 8, after V lost 3 bases and J lost 4 bases. The germline gives CDR1 MNHNS, CDR2 SASEGT. The CDR3 DNA is TGTGCCAGCAGTGAGGGACAGGGGTTCGGGGCAGAGACCCAGTACTTC. It specifies CASSEGQGFGAETQYF.

The V call is TRBV18, the J call TRBJ1-1, with 9 bases matching TRBD1. V lost 5 bases, J lost 5 bases, and 6 bases stayed unmatched. In germline, CDR1 is KGHSH, CDR2 LQKENI. The CDR3 extends over 14 amino acids. Written as DNA, the CDR3 is TGTGCCAGCTCAGCTGGACAGGGGTGGACTGAAGCTTTCTTT. This sequence encodes CASSAGQGWTEAFF.